A single sample gave rise to the 22 T cell receptor beta chains below, sequenced in a study of T cells in Graves' hyperthyroidism and ophthalmopathy. RNA transcripts provided the source from which TCR beta CDR3 regions were amplified. Initially, a first-round RT-PCR of the TCR CDR3 employed the HTBI primer set. TCRdb independently ran MiXCR on the multiplex PCR reads; one entry per CDR3 protein. This sample has 330,000 or so distinct CDR3 sequences, with about a sixth found just once. Sequenced input: blood. These receptors were obtained from a woman aged 40-49 years with Graves' ophthalmopathy.

This clonotype was recorded many times. The genes are TRBV28 and TRBJ2-7, with 11 bases lining up with TRBD2. CDR1 is MDHEN, CDR2 SYDVKM, per germline. V was clipped by 6 bases and J by 4 bases; unmatched bases: 8. This CDR3 comprises 15 residues. CDR3 residues: CASSPTSGSKYEQYF. For the CDR3, the DNA is TGTGCCAGCAGCCCTACTAGCGGGAGTAAGTACGAGCAGTACTTC.

This clonotype has ten or more counts. This chain uses TRBV6-5 with TRBJ2-3; D is perhaps TRBD1 (6 bases). The V gene's germline CDR1 is MNHEY and CDR2 SVGAGI. V lost 2 bases and J 2 bases, leaving 8 bases between the germline ends. This CDR3 comprises 14 residues. CDR3 DNA sequence: TGTGCCAGCAGTTACACAGGGCCCACAGATACGCAGTATTTT. This sequence encodes CASSYTGPTDTQYF.

In its sample, this clonotype was seen many times. The chain couples TRBV10-1 to TRBJ2-4, with TRBD2 matching over 9 bases. This CDR3 is built from 16 residues. Trimming at V came to 11 bases and at J to 11 bases, leaving 22 bases not matched to a gene. The V gene's germline CDR1 is WNHNN and CDR2 SYGVQD (reference sequence). In DNA form, the CDR3 reads TGCGCCCCTTGGGCACGGGCGGGAGGGATGGTGGGGGTTCAGTACTTC. Translating gives CAPWARAGGMVGVQYF.

The CDR3 here is CASSLSPGGNQPQHF. CDR3 DNA sequence: TGTGCCAGCAGCTTGTCCCCAGGGGGCAATCAGCCCCAGCATTTT. This chain uses TRBV5-4 with TRBJ1-5; perhaps TRBD1 as D (6 bases). The CDR3 has 15 amino acids. V gave up 1 base and J gave up 2 bases, with 10 bases separating them. CDR1 is SGHNT, CDR2 YYREEE, per germline (reference sequence).

This clonotype was detected many times. The chain uses TRBV29-1 and TRBJ2-2; D may be TRBD1 or TRBD2 (6 bases each). This CDR3 is built from 13 residues. Looked up from germline, CDR1 is SQVTM and CDR2 is ANQGSEA. Trimming removed 6 bases from V and 0 bases from J, with 8 bases in between. The CDR3 loop is CSVGGANTGELFF. The CDR3, as DNA: TGCAGCGTGGGGGGCGCGAACACCGGGGAGCTGTTTTTT.

The J gene is TRBJ1-5, the V gene TRBV6-1, with a weak D call TRBD1 (6 bases). The germline V and J ends were trimmed by 1 base and 6 bases, with 16 bases remaining between them. Germline loops: CDR1 MNHNS, CDR2 SASEGT. The CDR3 spans 16 residues. CDR3 sequence (DNA): TGTGCCAGCAGTGAAGAGGCTGGGGGCAGCGGTCAGCCCCAGCATTTT. Its translation is CASSEEAGGSGQPQHF.

This clonotype was recorded a few times. A much bigger clone sits one base away, suggesting this may be a read error. The V gene is TRBV11-2, the J gene TRBJ2-7; 11 bases are shared with TRBD2. This CDR3 region has 16 residues. From germline, CDR1 is SGHAT and CDR2 FQNNGV. Losses at the gene ends were 5 bases for V and 1 base for J; bases not matched to a gene: 7. DNA for the CDR3: TGTGCCAGCAGCCCACAACTAGCGGGAGTTTCCTACGAGCAGTACTTC. This translates into CASSPQLAGVSYEQYF.

This clonotype was seen once. The chain joins TRBV6-5 to TRBJ2-7; tentatively, D is TRBD1 or TRBD2 (6 bases each). This CDR3 spans 14 amino acids. The V gene lost 4 bases and the J gene lost 4 bases, with 14 bases spanning the gap. Germline assignment: CDR1 MNHEY and CDR2 SVGAGI. The CDR3 protein is CASSSHEGGYEQYF. In DNA, the CDR3 is TGTGCCAGCAGTTCCCACGAGGGGGGTTACGAGCAGTACTTC.

The gene calls are TRBV7-9 and TRBJ1-2; D remains ambiguous. CDR1 and CDR2 (germline): SEHNR, FQNEAQ (reference sequence). CDR3 length equals 11 residues. Trimming took 3 bases from V and 7 from J, leaving 6 bases between them. The CDR3 protein is CASSFLGGYTF. CDR3 nucleotides: TGTGCCAGCAGCTTCTTGGGTGGCTACACCTTC.

This clonotype was recorded at least ten times. The chain carries TRBV12-3 or TRBV12-4 and TRBJ2-7, with 7 positions matching TRBD1. Trimming removed 5 bases from V and 6 bases from J; junction bases left unmatched: 13. This CDR3 has 15 amino acids. CDR3 sequence reads: CASSPIKKGAFEQYF. The DNA of the CDR3 is TGTGCCAGCAGTCCCATAAAGAAGGGGGCTTTCGAGCAGTACTTC.

This clonotype was seen many times. This sequence joins TRBV4-1 and TRBJ1-1; D remains unclear. Germline values: CDR1 MGHRA, CDR2 YSYEKL. The CDR3 runs to 14 residues. The germline V and J ends were trimmed by 4 bases and 0 bases, with 9 bases remaining between them. CDR3 in amino acids: CASSPAAMNTEAFF. CDR3 nucleotide sequence: TGCGCCAGCAGCCCGGCAGCTATGAACACTGAAGCTTTCTTT.

This clonotype occurred a few times. The chain is built from TRBV4-1 and TRBJ1-5; weak D call: TRBD1 (5 bases). This CDR3 comprises 16 residues. Trimming removed 4 bases at V and 3 bases at J, with 16 bases between. Germline-derived CDR1 and CDR2 are MGHRA and YSYEKL. The CDR3: CASSPDGGFINQPQHF. CDR3 nucleotides: TGCGCCAGCAGCCCAGACGGGGGGTTTATCAATCAGCCCCAGCATTTT.

This clonotype appeared many times. This sequence joins TRBV7-2 and TRBJ2-7; TRBD1 matches at 7 bases. Per germline, CDR1 SGHTA and CDR2 FQGNSA. The CDR3 has 13 amino acids. With V trimmed by 5 bases and J by 4 bases, 5 bases remained unmatched. Here the CDR3 reads CASSRQGGYEQYF. The CDR3 nucleotides are TGTGCCAGCAGCCGACAGGGCGGATACGAGCAGTACTTC.

This clonotype has at least ten counts. The chain's CDR3 is CAWSPPGWNTEAFF. CDR3 sequence (DNA): TGTGCCTGGAGTCCACCGGGTTGGAACACTGAAGCTTTCTTT. The chain carries TRBV30 and TRBJ1-1; D remains ambiguous. Trimming took 2 bases from V and 1 from J, leaving 11 bases between them. The CDR3 covers 14 residues. Germline V gene lookup returns CDR1 GTSNPN and CDR2 SVGIG (reference sequence). The full variable domain, in which reference TRBV30 and TRBJ1-1 provide the parts outside the CDR3, is SQTIHQWPATLVQPVGSPLSLECTVEGTSNPNLYWYRQAAGRGLQLLFYSVGIGQISSEVPQNLSASRPQDRQFILSSKKLLLSDSGFYLCAWSPPGWNTEAFFGQGTRLTVV.

This clonotype was seen ten or more times. V gene TRBV11-1 combines with J gene TRBJ2-7, with no clear D. This CDR3 is built from 18 residues. Trimming pared 0 bases from V and 2 bases from J, leaving 20 bases between. Looked up from germline, CDR1 is SGHAT and CDR2 is FQDESV (reference sequence). The CDR3 protein is CASSLAHLVTSFTYEQYF. The CDR3, as DNA: TGTGCCAGCAGCTTAGCCCACTTGGTTACTTCCTTCACCTACGAGCAGTACTTC.

This clonotype was observed at least ten times. V is TRBV2 and J is TRBJ2-5, with D perhaps TRBD2 (6 bases). Trimming removed 7 bases from V and 3 bases from J, with 15 bases in between. CDR3 size: 14 residues. The germline V gene has CDR1 SNHLY and CDR2 FYNNEI. The CDR3 sequence is CASIRDFGKETQYF. The CDR3 DNA follows: TGTGCCAGCATCCGGGACTTCGGGAAAGAGACCCAGTACTTC.

With regard to this clonotype: One end of the junction fails to match germline, which may point to a read error. The chain employs TRBV2 and TRBJ1-2; D is unclear. The germline CDR1 and CDR2 sequences are SNHLY and FYNNEI. The CDR3 extends over 17 amino acids. This chain's CDR3 is CASREGAGSERAVGYTF. The CDR3 DNA reads as TGTGCCAGCAGAGAAGGTGCAGGTTCTGAGAGGGCAGTCGGCTACACCTTC.

This clonotype was observed many times. The chain links TRBV20-1 to TRBJ1-1, with D hard to call. Trimming stripped 6 bases from V and 1 base from J, with 9 bases between. CDR3 size: 12 residues. Germline V gene data show CDR1 as DFQATT and CDR2 as SNEGSKA (reference sequence). The CDR3 spells CSANKQNTEAFF. The CDR3 coding sequence is TGCAGTGCGAACAAGCAGAACACTGAAGCTTTCTTT.

This clonotype has ten or more counts. The rearrangement joins TRBV25-1 to TRBJ2-2; D not resolved. The CDR3 runs to 15 residues. V lost 1 base and J lost 6, with 12 bases in between. Looked up from germline, CDR1 is MGHDK and CDR2 is SYGVNS. For the CDR3, the DNA is TGTGCCAGCAGTGAATCCGGGTCCCAGTCCGGGGAGCTGTTTTTT. As protein: CASSESGSQSGELFF.

This clonotype was counted ten times or more. The rearrangement joins TRBV6-1 to TRBJ2-7; TRBD2 matches 8 bases. The trim removed 7 bases at V and 1 base at J, leaving 9 bases unmatched. This CDR3 is built from 15 residues. Germline CDR1 MNHNS, CDR2 SASEGT. The CDR3 nucleotides are TGTGCCAGCAAACGCGGGGGGCACGGGTCCTACGAGCAGTACTTC. Its protein is CASKRGGHGSYEQYF.

This clonotype occurred many times. The chain uses TRBV28 and TRBJ1-1; 8 nucleotides line up with TRBD1. The CDR3 is 15 amino acids. With V trimmed by 5 bases and J by 11 bases, 16 bases remained unmatched. CDR1 and CDR2 (germline): MDHEN, SYDVKM. DNA for the CDR3: TGTGCCAGCAGTCCAGCCGGGACAGGTAGAGTGGGGGCTTTCTTT. It is translated as CASSPAGTGRVGAFF.

The table lists this clonotype with many counts. The chain employs TRBV7-2 and TRBJ2-7, with 7 positions matching TRBD2. CDR1 is SGHTA and CDR2 is FQGNSA in the germline V gene. Trimming took 2 bases from V and 4 from J; bases not matched to a gene: 5. The CDR3 covers 14 residues. CDR3 in amino acids: CASSLNRLAYEQYF. The CDR3 coding sequence is TGTGCCAGCAGCTTAAACCGACTAGCATACGAGCAGTACTTC.